This T cell receptor beta chain was sequenced for a study of T cells expressing NK-cell markers. Across the whole study: HCMV serostatus: seven of eight sequenced donors positive, one negative.

One entry per CDR3 protein, without DNA, is what TCRdb gives after re-calling the 5' RACE reads. There are 400,000 to 500,000 distinct CDR3 sequences in the sample, with about 7.3% held by the top ten. CDR3 size: 14 residues. CDR1 and CDR2 (germline): MGHRA, YSYEKL. This chain connects TRBV4-1 to TRBJ2-5; TCRdb proposes TRBD1, but this gene call is untestable without DNA. This TCR was recovered from a woman between 18 and 75 years old in good health. The sequencing sample was made of blood T cells: a sorted CD56 or NKG2C T cell subset, CD4+ or CD8+ T cells, or bulk PBMC T cells (not recorded which). The CDR3 region is CASSQEPPSETQYF.